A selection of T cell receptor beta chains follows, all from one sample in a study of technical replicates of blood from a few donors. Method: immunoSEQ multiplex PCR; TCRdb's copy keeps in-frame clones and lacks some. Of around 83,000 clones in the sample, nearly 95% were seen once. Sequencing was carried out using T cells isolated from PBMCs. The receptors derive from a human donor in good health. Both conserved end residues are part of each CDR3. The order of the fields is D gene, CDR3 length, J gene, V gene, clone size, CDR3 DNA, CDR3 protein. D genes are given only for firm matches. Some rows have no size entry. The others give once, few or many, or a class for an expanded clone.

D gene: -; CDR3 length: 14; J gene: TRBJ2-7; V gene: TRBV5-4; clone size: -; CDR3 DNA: TGTGCCAGCCATCCTGGCCCCGCTAGCAGGGAGCAGTACTTC; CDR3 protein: CASHPGPASREQYF
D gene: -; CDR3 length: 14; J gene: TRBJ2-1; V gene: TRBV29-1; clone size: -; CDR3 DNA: TGCAGCGTTGTATTGCTGCGTTTCTACAATGAGCAGTTCTTC; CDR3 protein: CSVVLLRFYNEQFF
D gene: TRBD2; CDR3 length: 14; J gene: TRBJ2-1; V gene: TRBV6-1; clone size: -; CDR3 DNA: TGTGCCAGCAGAGGGGGCGGGGGGGCGAATGAGCAGTTCTTC; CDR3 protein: CASRGGGGANEQFF
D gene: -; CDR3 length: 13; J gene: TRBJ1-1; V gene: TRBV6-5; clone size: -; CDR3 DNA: TGTGCCAGCACGTGGGGCGTCGGCACTGAAGCTTTCTTT; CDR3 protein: CASTWGVGTEAFF
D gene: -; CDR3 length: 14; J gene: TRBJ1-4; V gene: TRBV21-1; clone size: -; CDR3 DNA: TGTGCCAGCAGAACACCACCCATTAATGAAAAACTGTTTTTT; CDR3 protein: CASRTPPINEKLFF
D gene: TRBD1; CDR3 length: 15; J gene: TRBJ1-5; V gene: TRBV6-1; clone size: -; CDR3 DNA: TGTGCCAGCAGCGACTGGACAGGGAGTAATCAGCCCCAGCATTTT; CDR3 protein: CASSDWTGSNQPQHF
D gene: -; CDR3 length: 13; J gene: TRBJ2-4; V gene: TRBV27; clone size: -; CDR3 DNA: TGTGCCAGCGGGCTGGTAGCCAAAAACATTCAGTACTTC; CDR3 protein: CASGLVAKNIQYF
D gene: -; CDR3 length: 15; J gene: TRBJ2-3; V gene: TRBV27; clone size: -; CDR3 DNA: TGTGCCAGCATCCCCCTTCGAGGGCCTGGAGATACGCAGTATTTT; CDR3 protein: CASIPLRGPGDTQYF
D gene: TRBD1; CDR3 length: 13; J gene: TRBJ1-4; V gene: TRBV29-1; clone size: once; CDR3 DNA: TGCAGCGGCGCCGGGACAGGGGCTGAAAAACTGTTTTTT; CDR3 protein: CSGAGTGAEKLFF
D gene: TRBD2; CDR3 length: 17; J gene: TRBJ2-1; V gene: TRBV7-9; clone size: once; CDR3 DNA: TGTGCCAGCAGCTTCGGAAGCGGGAGGAGGTCCTACAATGAGCAGTTCTTC; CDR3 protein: CASSFGSGRRSYNEQFF
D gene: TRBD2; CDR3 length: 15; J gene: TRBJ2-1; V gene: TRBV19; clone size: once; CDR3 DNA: TGTGCCAGTAGGACCCTAGCGGGAGGGCGTAATGAGCAGTTCTTC; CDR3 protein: CASRTLAGGRNEQFF
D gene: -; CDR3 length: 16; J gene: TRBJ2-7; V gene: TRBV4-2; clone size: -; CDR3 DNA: TGTGCCAGCAGCCAAGCCCTTTGGGGGGGCGGACATGAGCAGTACTTC; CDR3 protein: CASSQALWGGGHEQYF
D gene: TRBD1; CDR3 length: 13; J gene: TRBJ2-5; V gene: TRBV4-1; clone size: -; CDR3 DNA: TGCGCCAGCAGTGGGACAGGGATAGAGACCCAGTACTTC; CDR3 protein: CASSGTGIETQYF
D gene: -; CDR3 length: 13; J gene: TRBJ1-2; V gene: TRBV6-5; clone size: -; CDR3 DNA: TGTGCCAGCAGAACGGGGGGTCCCCATGGCTACACCTTC; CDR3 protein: CASRTGGPHGYTF
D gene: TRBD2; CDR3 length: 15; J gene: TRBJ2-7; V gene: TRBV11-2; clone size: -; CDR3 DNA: TGTGCCAGCAGCATTGGGACTAGCGGGATCTTCGAGCAGTACTTC; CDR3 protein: CASSIGTSGIFEQYF
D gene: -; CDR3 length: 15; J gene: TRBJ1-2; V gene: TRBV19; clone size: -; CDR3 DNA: TGTGCCAGTAGTACCCCCACGGGGAGCCCCTATGGCTACACCTTC; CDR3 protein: CASSTPTGSPYGYTF
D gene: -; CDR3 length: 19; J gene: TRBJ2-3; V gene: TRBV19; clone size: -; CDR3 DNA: TGTGCCAGTAGTATAGGGAGCGCGGGGGCCTGGAGAAGCACAGATACGCAGTATTTT; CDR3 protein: CASSIGSAGAWRSTDTQYF
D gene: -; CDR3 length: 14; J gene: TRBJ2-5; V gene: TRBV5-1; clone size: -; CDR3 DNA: TGCGCCAGCAGCTTGGGGCAGGTCAAAGAGACCCAGTACTTC; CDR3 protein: CASSLGQVKETQYF
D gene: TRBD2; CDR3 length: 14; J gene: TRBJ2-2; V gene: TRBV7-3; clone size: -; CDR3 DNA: TGTGCCAGCGCCGGGGGGGGTAACACCGGGGAGCTGTTTTTT; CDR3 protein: CASAGGGNTGELFF
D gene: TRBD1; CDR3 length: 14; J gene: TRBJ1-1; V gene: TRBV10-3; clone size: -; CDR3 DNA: TGTGCCATCAGTGGGACAGGGATGAACACTGAAGCTTTCTTT; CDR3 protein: CAISGTGMNTEAFF
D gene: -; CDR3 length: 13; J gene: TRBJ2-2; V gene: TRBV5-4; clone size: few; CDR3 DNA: TGTGCCAGCAGCCCGGGGATAACCGGGGAGCTGTTTTTT; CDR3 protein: CASSPGITGELFF
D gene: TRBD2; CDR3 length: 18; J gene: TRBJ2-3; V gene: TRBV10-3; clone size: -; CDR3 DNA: TGTGCCATCAGTACCAAAGTGGGGGGGCGGGAGGACTCGGATACGCAGTATTTT; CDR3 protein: CAISTKVGGREDSDTQYF
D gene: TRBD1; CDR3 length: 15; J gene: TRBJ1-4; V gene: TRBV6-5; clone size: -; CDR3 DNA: TGTGCCAGCAGTTACGTCCAGGGGGGAAATGAAAAACTGTTTTTT; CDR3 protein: CASSYVQGGNEKLFF
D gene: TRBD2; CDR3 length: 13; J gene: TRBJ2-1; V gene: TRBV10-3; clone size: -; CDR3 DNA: TGTGCCATTGGACTAGAGGCGAGTAATGAGCAGTTCTTC; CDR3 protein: CAIGLEASNEQFF
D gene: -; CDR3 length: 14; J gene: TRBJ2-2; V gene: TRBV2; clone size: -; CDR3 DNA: TGTGCCAGCAGTGTGAGGGAGAACACCGGGGAGCTGTTTTTT; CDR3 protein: CASSVRENTGELFF
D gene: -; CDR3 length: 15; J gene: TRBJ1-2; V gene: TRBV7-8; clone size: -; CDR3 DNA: TGTGCCAGCAGCTTACGTCGACACAGTAACTATGGCTACACCTTC; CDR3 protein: CASSLRRHSNYGYTF
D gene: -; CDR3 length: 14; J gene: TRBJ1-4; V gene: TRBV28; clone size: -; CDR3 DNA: TGTGCCAGCAGCCAAACGGGTGTTAATGAAAAACTGTTTTTT; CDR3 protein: CASSQTGVNEKLFF
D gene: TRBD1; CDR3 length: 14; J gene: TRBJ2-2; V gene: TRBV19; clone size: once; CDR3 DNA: TGTGCCAGTAGGGACAGGGGAAACACCGGGGAGCTGTTTTTT; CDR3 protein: CASRDRGNTGELFF
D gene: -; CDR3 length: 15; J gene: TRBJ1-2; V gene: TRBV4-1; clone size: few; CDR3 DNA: TGCGCCAGCAGCCAAGAGAGGGAAACTAACTATGGCTACACCTTC; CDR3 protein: CASSQERETNYGYTF
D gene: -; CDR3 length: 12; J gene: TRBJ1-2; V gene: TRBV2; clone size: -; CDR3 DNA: TGTGCCAGCAGTGTTGGCGGATATGGCTACACCTTC; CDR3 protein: CASSVGGYGYTF
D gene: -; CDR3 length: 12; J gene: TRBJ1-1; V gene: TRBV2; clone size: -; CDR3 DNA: TGTGCCAGCAGTGGATTGGAGACTGAAGCTTTCTTT; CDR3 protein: CASSGLETEAFF
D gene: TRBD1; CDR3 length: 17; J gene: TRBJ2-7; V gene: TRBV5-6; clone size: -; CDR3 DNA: TGTGCCAGCAGCTTGTCTCCGGTGACAGGGAAGGTCTACGAGCAGTACTTC; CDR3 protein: CASSLSPVTGKVYEQYF
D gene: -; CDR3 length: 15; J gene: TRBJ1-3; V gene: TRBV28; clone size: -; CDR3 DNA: TGTGCCAGCAGCACGACCGGGCCTAGCAGAAACACCATATATTTT; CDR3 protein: CASSTTGPSRNTIYF